One and the same sample provided the 18 T cell receptor beta chains below, sequenced in a study of early T cells in non-severe SARS-CoV-2 infection. TCRdb analysed the 5' RACE reads with MiXCR anew, one entry per CDR3 protein. The table lists approximately 100,000 distinct CDR3 sequences, 14% of them singletons. The sample comprised whole blood. All receptors derive from an adult who was a healthcare worker with PCR-confirmed SARS-CoV-2 infection or an uninfected control (not recorded which).

A few counts support this clonotype. This chain uses TRBV7-9 with TRBJ1-1; no firm D call. CDR3 size: 12 residues. The V gene's germline CDR1 is SEHNR and CDR2 FQNEAQ (reference sequence). V was trimmed by 0 bases and J by 5 bases, leaving 4 bases between them. This CDR3 is CASSLAGTEAFF. Here the CDR3 DNA reads TGTGCCAGCAGCTTAGCGGGGACTGAAGCTTTCTTT.

This clonotype was seen a few times. The rearrangement joins TRBV19 to TRBJ2-3, with 9 bases that match TRBD2. The V gene end was trimmed by 1 base and the J gene end by 2 bases; junction bases not matched to a gene: 4. Germline CDR1 and CDR2: LNHDA and SQIVND (reference sequence). This CDR3 spans 16 amino acids. The chain's CDR3 is CASSIASGGPTDTQYF. DNA for the CDR3: TGTGCCAGTAGTATAGCCAGCGGGGGGCCCACAGATACGCAGTATTTT.

The gene calls are TRBV20-1 and TRBJ1-5; a possible D gene is TRBD1 (6 bases). V shed 6 bases and J shed 7 bases, with 16 bases lying between them. The CDR3 is made up of 13 amino acids. Per the germline V gene, CDR1 is DFQATT and CDR2 is SNEGSKA (reference sequence). As DNA, the CDR3 is TGCAGTGCGCCAGGGGAGGGAGGACAGCCCCAGCATTTT. Translated: CSAPGEGGQPQHF.

CDR3 bases: TGTGCCAGCAGTTTAAGGGCAGCCAAAAACATTCAGTACTTC. Amino acids: CASSLRAAKNIQYF. V and J are TRBV28 and TRBJ2-4; the D is unclear. This CDR3 spans 14 amino acids. The germline CDR1 and CDR2 sequences are MDHEN and SYDVKM. The V gene lost 2 bases and the J gene lost 0 bases, with 5 bases spanning the gap. Full variable domain (remainder filled in from reference TRBV28 and TRBJ2-4): DVKVTQSSRYLVKRTGEKVFLECVQDMDHENMFWYRQDPGLGLRLIYFSYDVKMKEKGDIPEGYSVSREKKERFSLILESASTNQTSMYLCASSLRAAKNIQYFGAGTRLSVL.

This clonotype turned up a few times. V is TRBV30 and J is TRBJ1-6, with TRBD1 matching 8 bases. The J segment lost 7 bases and the V segment lost 2 bases, leaving 7 bases of the junction unmatched. CDR3 size: 15 residues. Looked up from germline, CDR1 is GTSNPN and CDR2 is SVGIG (reference sequence). The CDR3 DNA follows: TGTGCCTGGAGTAAGGGGACAGGAAGGAATTCACCCCTCCACTTT. The encoded protein is CAWSKGTGRNSPLHF.

The rearrangement joins TRBV6-6 to TRBJ1-6; a weak D match, TRBD1 (5 bases). Trimming shortened V by 2 bases and J by 7 bases, and 9 bases separated the two germline ends. The CDR3 runs 14 residues. The germline V gene has CDR1 MNHNY and CDR2 SVGAGI (reference sequence). The CDR3 protein is CASSYKGPNSPLHF. The CDR3 nucleotides read TGTGCCAGCAGTTACAAGGGACCGAATTCACCCCTCCACTTT.

This clonotype was observed many times. The V and J genes are TRBV20-1 and TRBJ2-7; 11 bases are shared with TRBD2. The CDR3 runs to 16 residues. The germline CDR1 and CDR2 sequences are DFQATT and SNEGSKA (reference sequence). Trimming at V came to 2 bases and at J to 2 bases, leaving 8 bases not matched to a gene. CDR3 sequence (DNA): TGCAGTGCTAGACACCATTTAGCGGGGGGGACCTACGAGCAGTACTTC. Translating it yields CSARHHLAGGTYEQYF.

V gene TRBV4-2 combines with J gene TRBJ1-4; maybe TRBD1 (5 bases). The V gene lost 4 bases and the J gene lost 7 bases, with 13 bases spanning the gap. CDR3 length: 14 residues. The germline gives CDR1 LGHNA, CDR2 YNFKEQ. The CDR3 DNA is TGTGCCAGCAGCCCCGCGGGGGGGAGTGAAAAACTGTTTTTT. Amino acids: CASSPAGGSEKLFF.

This clonotype was counted at least ten times. The CDR3 DNA reads as TGTGCCACCGGGACCCCCCGCTACGAGCAGTACTTC. The encoded protein is CATGTPRYEQYF. This chain uses TRBV27 with TRBJ2-7, with D possibly being TRBD1 or TRBD2 (5 bases each). Per the germline V gene, CDR1 is MNHEY and CDR2 is SMNVEV (reference sequence). Between the trimmed V and J ends, which lost 10 bases and 3 bases, there was a span of 13 bases. The CDR3 is 12 amino acids.

The chain uses TRBV28 and TRBJ2-1; 10 bases agree with TRBD1. Germline V CDR1 and CDR2: MDHEN, SYDVKM. CDR3 length: 16 amino acids. V dropped 7 bases and J dropped 10; count of bases not matched to a gene: 16. CDR3 residues: CASKQTPGQGRQEQFF. The CDR3, as DNA: TGTGCCAGCAAACAAACTCCGGGACAGGGGAGACAGGAGCAGTTCTTC.

In this sample, this clonotype turned up a few times. The chain links TRBV11-2 to TRBJ1-4; 10 nucleotides align to TRBD1. This CDR3 has 15 amino acids. Germline V gene lookup returns CDR1 SGHAT and CDR2 FQNNGV. J lost 5 bases, V lost 4 bases, and 4 bases had no gene match. DNA of the CDR3: TGTGCCAGCAGCTGGGACAGGGGTAACAATGAAAAACTGTTTTTT. Its translation: CASSWDRGNNEKLFF.

The chain has TRBV28 and TRBJ2-7; the match to TRBD1 covers 8 bases. The CDR3 covers 14 residues. V lost 1 base to trimming and J lost 2 bases; unmatched junction nucleotides: 1. The germline V gene has CDR1 MDHEN and CDR2 SYDVKM. The CDR3, as DNA: TGTGCCAGCAGTTTATTGGGACAGGCCTACGAGCAGTACTTC. This codes for CASSLLGQAYEQYF. Complete variable domain (other parts from reference TRBV28 and TRBJ2-7): DVKVTQSSRYLVKRTGEKVFLECVQDMDHENMFWYRQDPGLGLRLIYFSYDVKMKEKGDIPEGYSVSREKKERFSLILESASTNQTSMYLCASSLLGQAYEQYFGPGTRLTVT.

J is TRBJ2-2 and V is TRBV7-2; D remains unclear. V was cut by 1 base and J by 1 base, with 7 bases left in between. The CDR3 sequence is 15 residues long. The germline gives CDR1 SGHTA, CDR2 FQGNSA. For the CDR3, the DNA is TGTGCCAGCAGCTTAGGTCAGATGAACACCGGGGAGCTGTTTTTT. Its protein product is CASSLGQMNTGELFF.

The chain joins TRBV9 to TRBJ2-1; weak D call: TRBD2 (6 bases). This CDR3 is 15 amino acids long. V shed 2 bases and J shed 7 bases, with 16 bases lying between them. Germline CDR1 and CDR2: SGDLS and YYNGEE. CDR3 DNA: TGTGCCAGCAGCGTGGGTGGAGGGCAGAGGAATGAGCAGTTCTTC. It encodes CASSVGGGQRNEQFF. Combining the CDR3 with reference TRBV9 and TRBJ2-1 gives the whole variable domain DSGVTQTPKHLITATGQRVTLRCSPRSGDLSVYWYQQSLDQGLQFLIQYYNGEERAKGNILERFSAQQFPDLHSELNLSSLELGDSALYFCASSVGGGQRNEQFFGPGTRLTVL.

The genes are TRBV5-1 and TRBJ1-3; tentatively, D is TRBD1 (5 bases). The CDR3 runs to 12 residues. The germline CDR1 and CDR2 sequences are SGHRS and YFSETQ. Trimming took 4 bases from V and 11 from J, leaving 13 bases between them. The CDR3 nucleotides are TGCGCCAGCAGCCCGGATGGGGACCCCATATATTTT. Translating it yields CASSPDGDPIYF. Full variable domain (missing parts from reference TRBV5-1 and TRBJ1-3): KAGVTQTPRYLIKTRGQQVTLSCSPISGHRSVSWYQQTPGQGLQFLFEYFSETQRNKGNFPGRFSGRQFSNSRSEMNVSTLELGDSALYLCASSPDGDPIYFGEGSWLTVV.

This clonotype was seen a handful of times. The gene calls are TRBV7-2 and TRBJ2-7; D tentatively fits TRBD1 or TRBD2 (5 bases each). Germline values: CDR1 SGHTA, CDR2 FQGNSA. This CDR3 is built from 12 residues. Trimming pared 5 bases from V and 3 bases from J, leaving 8 bases between. The CDR3 nucleotides are TGTGCCAGCAGCCGGGACCTCTACGAGCAGTACTTC. This gives the protein CASSRDLYEQYF.

Only a few counts were recorded for this clonotype. The chain couples TRBV27 to TRBJ1-1; unclear D gene. Germline V CDR1 and CDR2: MNHEY, SMNVEV (reference sequence). The V end was cut by 4 bases, the J end by 0 bases, with 6 bases between. This CDR3 contains 13 residues. The CDR3 DNA reads as TGTGCCAGCAGTTCCCTGTTGAACACTGAAGCTTTCTTT. It translates to CASSSLLNTEAFF.

This clonotype has a count of ten or more. The gene calls are TRBV9 and TRBJ2-1, with 7 bases that match TRBD2. The CDR3 length is 14 residues. The V gene end was trimmed by 3 bases and the J gene end by 4 bases; junction bases not matched to a gene: 4. CDR1 is SGDLS, CDR2 YYNGEE, per germline. CDR3 protein: CASSASGVYNEQFF. CDR3 DNA sequence: TGTGCCAGCAGCGCAAGCGGGGTGTACAATGAGCAGTTCTTC. Drawing the rest from reference TRBV9 and TRBJ2-1, the complete variable domain is DSGVTQTPKHLITATGQRVTLRCSPRSGDLSVYWYQQSLDQGLQFLIQYYNGEERAKGNILERFSAQQFPDLHSELNLSSLELGDSALYFCASSASGVYNEQFFGPGTRLTVL.